This T cell receptor beta chain was identified during a study of blood T cell repertoires in COVID-19. Clones were read by immunoSEQ multiplex PCR, and TCRdb kept only the in-frame ones, dropping some. The data hold some 120,000 clones, with 79% observed a single time. The germline V gene has CDR1 LNHDA and CDR2 SQIVND (reference sequence). CDR3 size: 12 residues. V lost 5 bases and J lost 1, with 4 bases in between. Sequencing was carried out using peripheral blood. The chain couples TRBV19 to TRBJ2-3; D is unclear. The source is a man aged 35 to 55 with active or convalescent COVID-19. The CDR3 region has the DNA TGTGCCAGTAGTGCAGGCACAGATACGCAGTATTTT. Its protein product is CASSAGTDTQYF.